These 15 T cell receptor beta chains originate from one sample sequenced in a study of lymphopenia after photon versus proton radiotherapy. The protocol was immunoSEQ multiplex PCR, while the TCRdb copy is restricted to in-frame clones and leaves out a portion. The top ten clones hold around 17% of a sample with more than 45,000 clones, more than 85% of them seen once. Sequences were derived from peripheral blood, sampled from a patient treated with photon-based radiotherapy. The receptor set was obtained from a woman aged 40 to 49 with cholangiocarcinoma.

The V and J genes are TRBV7-2 and TRBJ1-2, with D unclear. The germline gives CDR1 SGHTA, CDR2 FQGNSA. The CDR3 is made up of 14 amino acids. The ends were cut back, 2 bases at V and 7 bases at J, with 14 bases in the middle. The CDR3 DNA follows: TGTGCCAGCAGCTTAAATAACCCCGGAGCTGGCTACACCTTC. Translated, it gives CASSLNNPGAGYTF. The entire variable domain, with the rest obtained from reference TRBV7-2 and TRBJ1-2, is as follows: GAGVSQSPSNKVTEKGKDVELRCDPISGHTALYWYRQSLGQGLEFLIYFQGNSAPDKSGLPSDRFSAERTGGSVSTLTIQRTQQEDSAVYLCASSLNNPGAGYTFGSGTRLTVV.

The V gene is TRBV4-1, the J gene TRBJ1-4; 8 bases align to TRBD1. The V and J ends lost 2 bases and 7 bases, in that order; junction bases with no gene match: 6. Germline lookup yields CDR1 MGHRA and CDR2 YSYEKL. CDR3 size: 15 residues. The DNA for the CDR3 is TGCGCCAGCAGCCAACCCGGGACAGGCCCTGAAAAACTGTTTTTT. It codes for CASSQPGTGPEKLFF.

The chain recombines TRBV27 with TRBJ1-2, with no clear D. CDR3 length: 15 amino acids. Trimming stripped 6 bases from V and 8 bases from J, with 22 bases between. Per the germline V gene, CDR1 is MNHEY and CDR2 is SMNVEV (reference sequence). This CDR3 is CASRLQPLSPMGYTF. The CDR3 region has the DNA TGTGCCAGCAGACTCCAGCCGCTCTCTCCTATGGGCTACACCTTC.

The chain carries TRBV19 and TRBJ2-7, with TRBD2 matching over 9 bases. The CDR3 extends over 15 amino acids. Germline V lookup: CDR1 LNHDA, CDR2 SQIVND (reference sequence). The J segment lost 0 bases and the V segment lost 6 bases, leaving 6 bases of the junction unmatched. This CDR3 is CASRSGSGSSYEQYF. The CDR3 nucleotides read TGTGCCAGTAGATCGGGTAGCGGGAGCTCCTACGAGCAGTACTTC.

The chain has TRBV7-2 and TRBJ1-5; D uncertain. This CDR3 is built from 14 residues. V was shortened by 2 bases and J by 1 base, with 6 bases between the two germline ends. Germline CDR1 and CDR2: SGHTA and FQGNSA. CDR3 nucleotides: TGTGCCAGCAGCTTATTTACCAGCAATCAGCCCCAGCATTTT. Protein sequence: CASSLFTSNQPQHF.

The genes are TRBV5-5 and TRBJ1-1, with D tentatively TRBD1 (5 bases). The CDR3 runs to 15 residues. Germline lookup yields CDR1 SGHKS and CDR2 YYEKEE (reference sequence). Trimming cost V 1 base and J 1 base, with 11 bases left between them. CDR3: CASSLSGRANTEAFF. The CDR3, as DNA: TGTGCCAGCAGCTTGAGTGGCAGGGCGAACACTGAAGCTTTCTTT. The full variable domain, with the rest looked up from reference TRBV5-5 and TRBJ1-1, is DAGVTQSPTHLIKTRGQQVTLRCSPISGHKSVSWYQQVLGQGPQFIFQYYEKEERGRGNFPDRFSARQFPNYSSELNVNALLLGDSALYLCASSLSGRANTEAFFGQGTRLTVV.

This rearrangement joins TRBV21-1 to TRBJ2-1; the table's D call, TRBD2, was not checked against the DNA. TRBV21-1 is flagged as a pseudogene. The CDR3 length is 15 residues. In DNA, the CDR3 is TGTGCCAGCATCAAAAAAACGGGTTCCCAGCCGGCGCAGTTCTTC. Its translation is CASIKKTGSQPAQFF.

The rearrangement joins TRBV2 to TRBJ2-3, with 14 bases lining up with TRBD2. Germline V gene sequence: CDR1 SNHLY, CDR2 FYNNEI. V shed 7 bases, J shed 5 bases, and the junction held 26 bases outside the gene matches. The CDR3 is 22 residues long. CDR3 protein: CASTTVFPARLAGGPSGDTQYF. The DNA for the CDR3 is TGTGCCAGCACTACCGTATTTCCCGCCCGACTAGCGGGAGGGCCCTCGGGAGATACGCAGTATTTT.

The rearrangement uses TRBV6-5 and TRBJ1-5; possibly TRBD1 for D (6 bases). There are 13 residues in the CDR3. The V end was cut by 6 bases, the J end by 9 bases, with 15 bases between. The germline CDR1 and CDR2 sequences are MNHEY and SVGAGI. This CDR3 reads CASRTSGVGPQHF. DNA of the CDR3: TGTGCCAGCAGGACGTCAGGGGTCGGGCCCCAGCATTTT.

This clone is a singleton in its sample. This chain joins TRBV10-1 and TRBJ2-7, with D perhaps matching TRBD1 or TRBD2 (5 bases each). The V gene lost 7 bases and the J gene lost 6 bases, with 19 bases spanning the gap. Germline CDR1 reads WNHNN; CDR2 reads SYGVQD (reference sequence). The CDR3 runs to 14 residues. The CDR3, as DNA: TGCGCCAGCACTGGGGACGCCCGAGGAAGCGAGCAGTACTTC. This encodes CASTGDARGSEQYF.

CDR3 sequence reads: CASSAGRGIASEQYF. The CDR3 DNA reads as TGTGCCAGCAGTGCGGGACGGGGAATTGCTAGTGAGCAGTACTTC. The chain has TRBV6-1 and TRBJ2-7; D may correspond to TRBD1 or TRBD2 (5 bases each). V was pared by 4 bases and J by 7 bases, with 20 bases between. The CDR3 length is 15 residues. CDR1 is MNHNS, CDR2 SASEGT, per germline.

The chain joins TRBV6-5 to TRBJ2-1, with 9 nucleotides matching TRBD2. This CDR3 comprises 14 residues. With 6 bases clipped from V and 10 bases from J, the junction kept 10 bases outside the gene matches. Germline loops: CDR1 MNHEY, CDR2 SVGAGI. CDR3 region: CASRATSGGSEQFF. DNA of the CDR3: TGTGCCAGCAGGGCGACTAGCGGCGGATCCGAGCAGTTCTTC.

This clone was detected only once. The chain recombines TRBV30 with TRBJ2-3; D is undetermined. This CDR3 is built from 16 residues. Germline CDR1 and CDR2: GTSNPN and SVGIG (reference sequence). Between the trimmed V and J ends, which lost 0 bases and 1 base, there was a span of 14 bases. The CDR3 DNA reads TGTGCCTGGAGTGTCTCCGGCCTCCTTGGCACAGATACGCAGTATTTT. This translates into CAWSVSGLLGTDTQYF.

The chain uses TRBV29-1 and TRBJ2-1; TRBD2 matches 8 bases. The CDR3 contains 13 residues. CDR1 and CDR2 from the germline V gene are SQVTM and ANQGSEA. The trim removed 6 bases at V and 8 bases at J, leaving 9 bases unmatched. CDR3 sequence: CSVLAGPTDEQFF. The CDR3 nucleotides are TGCAGCGTCTTAGCGGGGCCCACGGATGAGCAGTTCTTC.

The chain joins TRBV30 to TRBJ1-1; 7 bases align to TRBD1. CDR1 GTSNPN and CDR2 SVGIG come from the germline V gene (reference sequence). With 3 bases clipped from V and 5 bases from J, the junction kept 12 bases outside the gene matches. This CDR3 spans 15 amino acids. CDR3 coding DNA: TGTGCCTGGAGCCCGAGACAGGGTAGGCAGACTGAAGCTTTCTTT. Translation gives CAWSPRQGRQTEAFF.